A single sample is the source of the 7 T cell receptor beta chains below, sequenced in a study of OX40 agonist ivuxolimab in advanced cancers. Library preparation employed the immunoSEQ multiplex PCR assay. TCRdb retrieved this table from immuneACCESS and kept in-frame rearrangements only. Not all clones are present; in checked studies, unresolved V genes account for under half, and no reason is known for the remainder. Present in this sample are around 80,000 clones, 85% to 95% of which were seen just once. Jointly, the top ten make up around 21% of the sample. Sequenced here: CD4+ or CD8+ T cells sorted from blood, sampled in a trial of the OX40 agonist ivuxolimab. The receptor set was obtained from an adult with an advanced solid tumor such as melanoma, head and neck, liver or kidney cancer.

This clone has only one observation. The chain joins TRBV4-3 to TRBJ2-7; maybe TRBD1 (6 bases). The CDR3 spans 13 residues. V was pared by 0 bases and J by 4 bases, with 7 bases between. Germline V gene lookup returns CDR1 LGHNA and CDR2 YSLEER. The CDR3 DNA is TGCGCCAGCAGCCAAGACCAGGGGTACGAGCAGTACTTC. Translating it yields CASSQDQGYEQYF.

The chain uses TRBV10-2 and TRBJ2-1; weak D call: TRBD2 (5 bases). From germline, CDR1 is WSHSY and CDR2 SAAADI. Deletions cut 3 bases from V and 4 bases from J, with 13 bases between. This CDR3 is built from 15 residues. The CDR3 sequence is CASSDGLAGYNEQFF. For the CDR3, the DNA is TGCGCCAGCAGTGATGGTCTAGCTGGATACAATGAGCAGTTCTTC.

The chain joins TRBV19 to TRBJ2-1; D may correspond to TRBD1 or TRBD2 (7 bases each). The germline V gene has CDR1 LNHDA and CDR2 SQIVND (reference sequence). The CDR3 consists of 11 residues. V gave up 7 bases and J gave up 10 bases, with 11 bases separating them. The CDR3 here is CASTGGGEQFF. CDR3 bases: TGTGCCAGTACAGGGGGAGGGGAGCAGTTCTTC.

The chain is built from TRBV5-1 and TRBJ2-1; TRBD1 might be the D (5 bases). Germline CDR1 SGHRS, CDR2 YFSETQ. Deletions cut 4 bases from V and 0 bases from J, with 14 bases between. CDR3 length equals 16 residues. In DNA, the CDR3 is TGCGCCAGCAGCGCTGATCAGGGCCGCTCCTACAATGAGCAGTTCTTC. As protein: CASSADQGRSYNEQFF.

This chain connects TRBV4-2 to TRBJ1-2; D perhaps matches TRBD1 (5 bases). Germline loops: CDR1 LGHNA, CDR2 YNFKEQ. V was shortened by 2 bases and J by 4 bases, with 17 bases between the two germline ends. This CDR3 comprises 16 residues. The CDR3 nucleotides are TGTGCCAGCAGCCAATCAATCTCAGGGACCTCCTATGGCTACACCTTC. This codes for CASSQSISGTSYGYTF.

V usage is TRBV15 and J usage is TRBJ2-5; D remains unclear. The CDR3 is 14 residues long. Looked up from germline, CDR1 is LNHNV and CDR2 is YYDKDF (reference sequence). V shed 0 bases and J shed 7 bases, with 12 bases lying between them. The chain's CDR3 is CATSRDVTLRTQYF. The CDR3, as DNA: TGTGCCACCAGCAGAGATGTTACCCTGCGGACCCAGTACTTC.

The rearrangement joins TRBV7-9 to TRBJ1-5, with 10 positions matching TRBD1. This CDR3 is built from 14 residues. Germline CDR1 SEHNR, CDR2 FQNEAQ (reference sequence). V was pared by 8 bases and J by 0 bases, with 1 base of the junction left unmatched. The CDR3 coding sequence is TGTGCCAGCGGGACAGGGGATAGCAATCAGCCCCAGCATTTT. Protein: CASGTGDSNQPQHF.